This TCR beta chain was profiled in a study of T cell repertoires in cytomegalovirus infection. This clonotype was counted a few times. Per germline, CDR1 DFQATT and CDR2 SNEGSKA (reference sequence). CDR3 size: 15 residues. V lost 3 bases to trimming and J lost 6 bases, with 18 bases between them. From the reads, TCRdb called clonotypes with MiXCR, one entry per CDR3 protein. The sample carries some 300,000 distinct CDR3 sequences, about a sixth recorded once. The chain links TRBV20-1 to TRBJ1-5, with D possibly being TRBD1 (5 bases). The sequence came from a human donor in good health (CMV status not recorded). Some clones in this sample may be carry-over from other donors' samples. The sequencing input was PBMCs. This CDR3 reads CSASGRREGGQPQHF. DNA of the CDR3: TGCAGTGCTAGTGGTCGCAGGGAGGGAGGTCAGCCCCAGCATTTT.